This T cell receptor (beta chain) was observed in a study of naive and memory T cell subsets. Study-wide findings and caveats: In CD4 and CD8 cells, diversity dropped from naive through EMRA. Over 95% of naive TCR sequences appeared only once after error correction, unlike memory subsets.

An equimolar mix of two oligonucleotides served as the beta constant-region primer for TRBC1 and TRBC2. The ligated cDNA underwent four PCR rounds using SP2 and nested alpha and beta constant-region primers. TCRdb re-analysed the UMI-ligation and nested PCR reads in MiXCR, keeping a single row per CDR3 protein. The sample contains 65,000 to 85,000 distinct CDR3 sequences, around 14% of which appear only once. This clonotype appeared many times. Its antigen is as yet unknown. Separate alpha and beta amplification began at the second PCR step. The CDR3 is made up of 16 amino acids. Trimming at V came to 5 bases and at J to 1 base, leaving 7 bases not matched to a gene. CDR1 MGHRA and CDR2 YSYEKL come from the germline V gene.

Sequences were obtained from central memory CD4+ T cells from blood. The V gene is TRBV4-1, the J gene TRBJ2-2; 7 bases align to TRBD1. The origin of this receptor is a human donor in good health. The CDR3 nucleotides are TGCGCCAGCAGCACACTGACAGGGAAGAACACCGGGGAGCTGTTTTTT. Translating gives CASSTLTGKNTGELFF.